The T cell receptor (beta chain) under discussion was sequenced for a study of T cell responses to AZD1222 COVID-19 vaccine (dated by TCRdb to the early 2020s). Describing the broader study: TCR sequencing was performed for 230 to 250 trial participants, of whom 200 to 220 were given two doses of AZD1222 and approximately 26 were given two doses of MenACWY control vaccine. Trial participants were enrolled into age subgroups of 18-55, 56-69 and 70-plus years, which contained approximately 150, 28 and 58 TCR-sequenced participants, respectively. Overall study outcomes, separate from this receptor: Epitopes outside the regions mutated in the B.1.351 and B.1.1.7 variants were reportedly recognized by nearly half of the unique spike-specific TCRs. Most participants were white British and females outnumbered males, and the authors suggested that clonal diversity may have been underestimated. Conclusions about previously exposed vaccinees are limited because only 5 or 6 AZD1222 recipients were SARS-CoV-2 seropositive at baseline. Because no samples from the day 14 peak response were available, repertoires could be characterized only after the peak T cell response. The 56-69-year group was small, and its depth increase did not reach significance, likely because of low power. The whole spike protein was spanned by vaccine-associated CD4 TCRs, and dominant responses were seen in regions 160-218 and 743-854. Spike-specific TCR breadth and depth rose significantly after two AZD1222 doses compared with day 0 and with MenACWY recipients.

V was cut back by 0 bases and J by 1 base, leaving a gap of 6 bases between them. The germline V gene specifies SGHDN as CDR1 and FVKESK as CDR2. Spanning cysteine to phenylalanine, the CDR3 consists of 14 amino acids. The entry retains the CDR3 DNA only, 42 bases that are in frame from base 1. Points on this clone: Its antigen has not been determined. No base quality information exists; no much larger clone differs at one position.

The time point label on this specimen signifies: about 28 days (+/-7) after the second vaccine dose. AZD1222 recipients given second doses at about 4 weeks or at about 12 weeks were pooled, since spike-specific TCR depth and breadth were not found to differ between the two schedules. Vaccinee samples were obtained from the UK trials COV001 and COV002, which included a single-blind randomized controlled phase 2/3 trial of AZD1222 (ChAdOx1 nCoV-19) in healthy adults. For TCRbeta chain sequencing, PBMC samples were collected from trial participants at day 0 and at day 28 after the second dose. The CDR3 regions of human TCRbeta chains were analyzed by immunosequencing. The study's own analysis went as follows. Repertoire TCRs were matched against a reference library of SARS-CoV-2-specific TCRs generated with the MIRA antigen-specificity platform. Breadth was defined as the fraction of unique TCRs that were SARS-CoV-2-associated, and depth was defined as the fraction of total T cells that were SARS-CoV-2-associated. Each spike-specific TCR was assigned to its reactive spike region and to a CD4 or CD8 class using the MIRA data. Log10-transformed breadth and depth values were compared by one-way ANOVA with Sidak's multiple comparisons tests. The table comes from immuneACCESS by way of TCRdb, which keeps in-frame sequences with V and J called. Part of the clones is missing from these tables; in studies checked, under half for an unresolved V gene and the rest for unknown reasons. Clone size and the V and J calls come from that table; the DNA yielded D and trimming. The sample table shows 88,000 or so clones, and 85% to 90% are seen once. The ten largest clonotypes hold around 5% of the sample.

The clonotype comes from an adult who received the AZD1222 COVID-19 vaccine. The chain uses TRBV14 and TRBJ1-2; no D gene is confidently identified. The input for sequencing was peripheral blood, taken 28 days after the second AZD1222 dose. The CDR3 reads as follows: CASSQDILNYGYTF. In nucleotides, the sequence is TGTGCCAGCAGCCAAGATATCCTTAACTATGGCTACACCTTC.